Below, one T cell receptor (beta chain) is given with its context. Only in-frame clones appear in the TCRdb table, and some are missing; sequencing was by immunoSEQ multiplex PCR. This table holds about 170,000 clones, around 91% found once. This sample stems from a study of T cell responses to AZD1222 COVID-19 vaccine. There are 14 residues in the CDR3. The germline V gene encodes CDR1 ENHRY and CDR2 SYGVKD. V shed 6 bases and J shed 4 bases, with 16 bases lying between them. The rearrangement uses TRBV10-3 and TRBJ2-7; possibly TRBD1 for D (6 bases). The clonotype comes from an adult in good health. Sequencing used peripheral blood, obtained on day 0 of AZD1222 vaccination. DNA for the CDR3: TGTGCCATCAGAGCCGGGACAACGGCTTACGAGCAGTACTTC. As protein: CAIRAGTTAYEQYF.